One sample yielded the 6 T cell receptor beta chains listed below, sequenced in a study of identical twins. In TCRdb, the 5' RACE reads were re-called with MiXCR into one record per CDR3 protein. The table lists 700,000 or so distinct CDR3 sequences, 21% of them singletons. The sample was also linked to a second study, of T cells expressing NK-cell markers.

The specimen was PBMCs. These receptors all stem from a young woman in good health.

This sequence joins TRBV28 and TRBJ2-3, with 11 bases fitting TRBD2. The germline CDR1 and CDR2 sequences are MDHEN and SYDVKM. The ends lost 6 bases at V and 4 bases at J; junction bases unmatched: 18. The CDR3 is 19 residues long. CDR3 sequence reads: CASSPLVGSGRAGADTQYF. The CDR3 DNA is TGTGCCAGCAGCCCCCTCGTGGGTAGCGGGAGGGCAGGGGCAGATACGCAGTATTTT.

This clonotype was counted only a few times. The chain joins TRBV12-3 or TRBV12-4 to TRBJ2-1; TRBD2 agrees at 10 bases. Trimming took 7 bases from V and 7 from J; bases not matched to a gene: 7. This CDR3 comprises 14 residues. CDR3 DNA: TGTGCCAGCATAGGTAGCGGGGGGTGGAATGAGCAGTTCTTC. Residues: CASIGSGGWNEQFF.

The chain recombines TRBV7-8 with TRBJ2-5, with D unclear. Trimming left V 6 bases short and J 2 bases short, with 13 bases between. This CDR3 has 14 residues. Germline CDR1 and CDR2: SGHVS and FQNEAQ. This chain's CDR3 is CASSFWVGQETQYF. CDR3 sequence (DNA): TGTGCCAGCAGTTTTTGGGTAGGGCAAGAGACCCAGTACTTC.

The rearrangement joins TRBV5-1 to TRBJ2-7; 9 nucleotides align to TRBD1. Germline CDR1 SGHRS, CDR2 YFSETQ. The CDR3 is made up of 13 amino acids. Trimming took 2 bases from V and 9 from J; bases not matched to a gene: 6. The CDR3 DNA reads as TGCGCCAGCAGCTTCCGGGACAGGGATGGGCAGTACTTC. It codes for CASSFRDRDGQYF.

This clonotype was detected only a few times. The CDR3 DNA reads as TGCGCCAGCAGCCAAGAAGTGAGGGGCGAGACCCAGTACTTC. This sequence encodes CASSQEVRGETQYF. The chain combines TRBV4-3 with TRBJ2-5, with D possibly being TRBD1 or TRBD2 (5 bases each). The CDR3 loop spans 14 amino acids. Germline V lookup: CDR1 LGHNA, CDR2 YSLEER. Trimming cost V 0 bases and J 5 bases, with 10 bases left between them.

This chain uses TRBV20-1 with TRBJ2-5; D is unclear. The CDR3 sequence is 12 residues long. Germline CDR1 is DFQATT and CDR2 is SNEGSKA (reference sequence). Trimming removed 3 bases at V and 2 bases at J, with 7 bases between. CDR3 sequence: CSARRQQETQYF. CDR3 sequence (DNA): TGCAGTGCTAGGAGGCAGCAAGAGACCCAGTACTTC.